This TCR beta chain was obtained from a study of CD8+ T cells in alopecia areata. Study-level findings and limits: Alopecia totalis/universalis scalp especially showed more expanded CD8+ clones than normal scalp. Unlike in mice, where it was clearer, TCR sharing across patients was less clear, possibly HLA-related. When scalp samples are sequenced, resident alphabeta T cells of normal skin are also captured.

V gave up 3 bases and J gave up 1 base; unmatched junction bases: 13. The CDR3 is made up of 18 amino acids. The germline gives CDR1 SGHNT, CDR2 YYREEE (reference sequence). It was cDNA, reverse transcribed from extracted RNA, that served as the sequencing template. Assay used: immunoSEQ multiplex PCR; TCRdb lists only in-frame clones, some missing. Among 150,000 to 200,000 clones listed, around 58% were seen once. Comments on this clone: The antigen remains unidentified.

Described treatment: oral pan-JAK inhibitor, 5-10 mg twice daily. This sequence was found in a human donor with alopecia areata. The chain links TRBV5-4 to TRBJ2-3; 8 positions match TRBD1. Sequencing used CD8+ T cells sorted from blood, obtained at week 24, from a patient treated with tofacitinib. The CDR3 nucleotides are TGTGCCAGCAGCTCTTCGGACAGGGTTTGTTGTGGCACAGATACGCAGTATTTT. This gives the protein CASSSSDRVCCGTDTQYF.